The rows below give T cell receptor beta chains drawn from one sample of a study of blood T cell repertoires in COVID-19. The method was immunoSEQ multiplex PCR; TCRdb's version includes in-frame clones alone and lacks a portion of them. In the table there are a few hundred thousand clones, over 75% of which are singletons. Sequenced input: PBMCs or T cells enriched from blood (not recorded which). Receptors originate from a woman in her thirties who had recovered from COVID-19. CDR3s include the opening cysteine and the closing phenylalanine or tryptophan. A D gene is named only where the DNA matches it firmly. Some rows mark clone size as missing; the rest say once, few, many or name a class of expanded clone.

>.|TRBJ1-1|TRBV7-6|.
CASSHRQSMNTEAFF
TGTGCCAGCAGCCACCGACAGTCCATGAACACTGAAGCTTTCTTT
>.|TRBJ2-2|TRBV6-1|once
CASSEAGHTGELFF
TGTGCCAGCAGTGAAGCCGGTCACACCGGGGAGCTGTTTTTT
>TRBD2|TRBJ2-5|TRBV5-1|.
CASSLYSGGETQYF
TGCGCCAGCAGCTTGTATAGCGGGGGCGAGACCCAGTACTTC
>.|TRBJ1-2|TRBV28|.
CASSYHGTPNYGYTF
TGTGCCAGCAGTTACCACGGGACTCCTAACTATGGCTACACCTTC
>TRBD1|TRBJ1-1|TRBV28|.
CASRKQGGSTEAFF
TGTGCCAGCAGAAAACAGGGGGGCAGCACTGAAGCTTTCTTT
>.|TRBJ1-3|TRBV7-9|.
CASSSAASFSGNTIYF
TGTGCCAGCAGCTCCGCGGCCTCGTTCTCTGGAAACACCATATATTTT
>.|TRBJ1-1|TRBV7-8|once
CASSLVGGSTEAFF
TGTGCCAGCAGCTTAGTCGGGGGGAGCACTGAAGCTTTCTTT
>TRBD1|TRBJ1-6|TRBV28|.
CASSLRYRGMGSPLHF
TGTGCCAGCAGTTTAAGGTACAGGGGCATGGGGTCACCCCTCCACTTT
>TRBD2|TRBJ2-2|TRBV6-6|.
CASRRGGSGTGELFF
TGTGCCAGCAGGCGGGGAGGGTCGGGCACCGGGGAGCTGTTTTTT
>.|TRBJ1-5|TRBV5-1|.
CASSLDPDRNQPQHF
TGCGCCAGCAGCTTGGACCCCGACAGGAATCAGCCCCAGCATTTT
>TRBD2|TRBJ2-5|TRBV27|.
CASRLRLAGGRETQYF
TGTGCCAGCAGACTCAGACTAGCGGGGGGGCGGGAGACCCAGTACTTC
>.|TRBJ2-5|TRBV30|.
CAWGWAMETQYF
TGTGCCTGGGGGTGGGCGATGGAGACCCAGTACTTC
>.|TRBJ1-4|TRBV3-1/TRBV3-2|.
CASSQDDVGHRSEKLFF
TGTGCCAGCAGCCAAGATGATGTAGGACATCGATCCGAAAAACTGTTTTTT
>.|TRBJ1-1|TRBV7-2|.
CASSLAKGMVTEAFF
TGTGCCAGCAGCTTAGCGAAGGGGATGGTCACTGAAGCTTTCTTT
>.|TRBJ1-6|TRBV7-9|.
CASCAEARNSPLHF
TGTGCCAGCTGTGCGGAGGCTCGGAATTCACCCCTCCACTTT
>TRBD1|TRBJ1-2|TRBV6-2/TRBV6-3|.
CASSHPTGRNYGYTF
TGTGCCAGCAGTCACCCGACAGGGAGGAACTATGGCTACACCTTC